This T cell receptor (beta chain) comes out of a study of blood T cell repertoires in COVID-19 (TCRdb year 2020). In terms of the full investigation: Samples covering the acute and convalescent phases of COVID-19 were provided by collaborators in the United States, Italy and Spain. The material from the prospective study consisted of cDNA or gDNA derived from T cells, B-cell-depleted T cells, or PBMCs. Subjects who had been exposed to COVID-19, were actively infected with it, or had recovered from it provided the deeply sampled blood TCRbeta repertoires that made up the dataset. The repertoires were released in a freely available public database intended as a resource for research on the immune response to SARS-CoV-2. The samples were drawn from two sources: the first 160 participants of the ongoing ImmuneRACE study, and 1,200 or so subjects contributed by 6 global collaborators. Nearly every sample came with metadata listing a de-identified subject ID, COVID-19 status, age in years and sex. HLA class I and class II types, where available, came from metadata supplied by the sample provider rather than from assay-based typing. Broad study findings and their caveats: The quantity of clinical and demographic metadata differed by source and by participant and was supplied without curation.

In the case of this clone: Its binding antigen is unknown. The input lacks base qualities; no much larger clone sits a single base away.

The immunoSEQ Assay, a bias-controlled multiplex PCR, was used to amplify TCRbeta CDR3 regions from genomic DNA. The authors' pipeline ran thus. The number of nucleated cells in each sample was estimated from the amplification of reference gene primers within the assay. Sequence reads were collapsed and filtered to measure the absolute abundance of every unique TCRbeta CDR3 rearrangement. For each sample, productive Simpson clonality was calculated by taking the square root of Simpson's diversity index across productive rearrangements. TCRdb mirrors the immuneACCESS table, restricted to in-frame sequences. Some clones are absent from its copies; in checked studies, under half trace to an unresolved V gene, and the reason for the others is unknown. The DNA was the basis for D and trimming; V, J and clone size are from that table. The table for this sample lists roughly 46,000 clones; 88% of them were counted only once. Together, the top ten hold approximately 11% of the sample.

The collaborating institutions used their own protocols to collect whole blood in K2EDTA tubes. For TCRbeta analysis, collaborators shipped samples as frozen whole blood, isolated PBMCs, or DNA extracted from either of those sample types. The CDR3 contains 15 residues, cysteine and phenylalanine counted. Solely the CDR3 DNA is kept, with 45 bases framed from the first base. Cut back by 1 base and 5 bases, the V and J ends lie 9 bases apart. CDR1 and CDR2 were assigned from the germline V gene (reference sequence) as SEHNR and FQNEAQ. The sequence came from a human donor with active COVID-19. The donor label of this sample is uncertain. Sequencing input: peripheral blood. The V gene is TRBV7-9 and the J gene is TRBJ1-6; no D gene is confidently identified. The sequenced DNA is TGTGCCAGCAGCTTAGTATGGCAGGATAATTCACCCCTCCACTTT. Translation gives CASSLVWQDNSPLHF.